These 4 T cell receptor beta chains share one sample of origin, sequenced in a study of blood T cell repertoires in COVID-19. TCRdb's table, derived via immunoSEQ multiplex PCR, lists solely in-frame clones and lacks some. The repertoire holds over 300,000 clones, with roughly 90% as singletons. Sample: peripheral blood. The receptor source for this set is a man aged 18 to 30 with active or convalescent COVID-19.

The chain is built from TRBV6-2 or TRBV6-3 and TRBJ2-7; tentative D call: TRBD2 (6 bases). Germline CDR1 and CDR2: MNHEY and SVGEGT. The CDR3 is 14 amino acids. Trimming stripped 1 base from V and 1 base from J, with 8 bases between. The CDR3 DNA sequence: TGTGCCAGCAGTTACTGGGGGGAGTCCTACGAGCAGTACTTC. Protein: CASSYWGESYEQYF.

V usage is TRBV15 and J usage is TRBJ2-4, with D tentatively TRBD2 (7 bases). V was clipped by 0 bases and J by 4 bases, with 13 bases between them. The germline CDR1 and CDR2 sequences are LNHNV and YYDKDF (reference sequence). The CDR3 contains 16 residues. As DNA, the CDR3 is TGTGCCACCAGCAGAGATCTGGGGGGGGCAAAAAACATTCAGTACTTC. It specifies CATSRDLGGAKNIQYF.

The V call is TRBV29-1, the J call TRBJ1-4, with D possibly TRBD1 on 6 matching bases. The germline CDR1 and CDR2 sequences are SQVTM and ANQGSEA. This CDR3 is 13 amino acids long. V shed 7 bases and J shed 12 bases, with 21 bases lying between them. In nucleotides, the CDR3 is TGCAGCGGGTGCCAGGGGATTAATGGGGAACTGTTTTTT. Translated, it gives CSGCQGINGELFF.

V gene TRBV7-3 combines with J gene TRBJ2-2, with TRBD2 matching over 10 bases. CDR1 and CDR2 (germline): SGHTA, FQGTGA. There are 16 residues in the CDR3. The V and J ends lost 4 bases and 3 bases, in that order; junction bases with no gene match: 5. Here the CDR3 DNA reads TGTGCCAGCAGCTCCTATAGCGGGGGGCACACCGGGGAGCTGTTTTTT. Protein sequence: CASSSYSGGHTGELFF.